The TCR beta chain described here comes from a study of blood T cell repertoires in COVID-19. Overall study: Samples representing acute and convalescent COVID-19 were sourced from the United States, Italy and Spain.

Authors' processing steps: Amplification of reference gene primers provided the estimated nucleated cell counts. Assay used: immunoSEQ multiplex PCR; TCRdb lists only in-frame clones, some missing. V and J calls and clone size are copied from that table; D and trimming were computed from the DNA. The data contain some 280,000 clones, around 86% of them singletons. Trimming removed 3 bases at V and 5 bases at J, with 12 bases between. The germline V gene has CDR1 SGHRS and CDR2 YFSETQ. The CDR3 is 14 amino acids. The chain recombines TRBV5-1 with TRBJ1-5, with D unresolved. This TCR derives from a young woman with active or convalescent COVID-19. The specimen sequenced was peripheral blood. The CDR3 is CASSSDGGDQPQHF. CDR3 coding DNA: TGCGCCAGCAGCTCGGATGGAGGAGATCAGCCCCAGCATTTT.